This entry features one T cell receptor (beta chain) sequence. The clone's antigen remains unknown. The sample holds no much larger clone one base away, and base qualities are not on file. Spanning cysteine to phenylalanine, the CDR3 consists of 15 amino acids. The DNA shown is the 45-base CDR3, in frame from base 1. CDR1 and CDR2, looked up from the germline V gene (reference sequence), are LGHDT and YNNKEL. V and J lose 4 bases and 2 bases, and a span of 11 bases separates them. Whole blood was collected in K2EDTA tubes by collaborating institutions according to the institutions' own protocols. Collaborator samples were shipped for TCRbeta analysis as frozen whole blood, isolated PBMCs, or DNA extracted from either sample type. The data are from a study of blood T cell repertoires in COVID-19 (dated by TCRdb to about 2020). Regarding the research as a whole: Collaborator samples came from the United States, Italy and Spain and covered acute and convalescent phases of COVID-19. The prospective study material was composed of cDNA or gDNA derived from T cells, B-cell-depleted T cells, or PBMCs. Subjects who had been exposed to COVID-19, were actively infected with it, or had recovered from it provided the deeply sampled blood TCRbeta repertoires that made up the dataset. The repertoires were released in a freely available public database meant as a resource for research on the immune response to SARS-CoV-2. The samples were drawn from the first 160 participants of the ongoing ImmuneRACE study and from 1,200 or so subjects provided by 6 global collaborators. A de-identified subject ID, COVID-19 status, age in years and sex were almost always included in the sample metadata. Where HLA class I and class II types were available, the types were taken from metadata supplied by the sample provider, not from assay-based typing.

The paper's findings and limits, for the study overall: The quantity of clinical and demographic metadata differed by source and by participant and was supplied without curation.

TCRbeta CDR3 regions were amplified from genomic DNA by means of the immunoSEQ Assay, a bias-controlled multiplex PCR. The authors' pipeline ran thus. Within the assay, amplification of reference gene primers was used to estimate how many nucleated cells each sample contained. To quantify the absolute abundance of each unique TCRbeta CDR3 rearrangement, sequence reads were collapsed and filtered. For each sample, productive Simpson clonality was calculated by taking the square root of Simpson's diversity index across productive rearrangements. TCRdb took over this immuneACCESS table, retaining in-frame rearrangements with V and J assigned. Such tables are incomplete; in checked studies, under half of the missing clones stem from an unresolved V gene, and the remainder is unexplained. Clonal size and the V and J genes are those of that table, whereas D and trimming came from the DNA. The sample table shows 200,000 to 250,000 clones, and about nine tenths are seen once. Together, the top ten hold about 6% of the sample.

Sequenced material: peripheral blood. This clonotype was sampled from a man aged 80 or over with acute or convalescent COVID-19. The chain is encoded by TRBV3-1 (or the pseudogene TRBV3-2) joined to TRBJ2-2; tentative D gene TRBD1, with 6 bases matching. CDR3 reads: CASSLGQLNTGELFF. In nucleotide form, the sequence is TGTGCCAGCAGCCTCGGACAGCTTAACACCGGGGAGCTGTTTTTT.